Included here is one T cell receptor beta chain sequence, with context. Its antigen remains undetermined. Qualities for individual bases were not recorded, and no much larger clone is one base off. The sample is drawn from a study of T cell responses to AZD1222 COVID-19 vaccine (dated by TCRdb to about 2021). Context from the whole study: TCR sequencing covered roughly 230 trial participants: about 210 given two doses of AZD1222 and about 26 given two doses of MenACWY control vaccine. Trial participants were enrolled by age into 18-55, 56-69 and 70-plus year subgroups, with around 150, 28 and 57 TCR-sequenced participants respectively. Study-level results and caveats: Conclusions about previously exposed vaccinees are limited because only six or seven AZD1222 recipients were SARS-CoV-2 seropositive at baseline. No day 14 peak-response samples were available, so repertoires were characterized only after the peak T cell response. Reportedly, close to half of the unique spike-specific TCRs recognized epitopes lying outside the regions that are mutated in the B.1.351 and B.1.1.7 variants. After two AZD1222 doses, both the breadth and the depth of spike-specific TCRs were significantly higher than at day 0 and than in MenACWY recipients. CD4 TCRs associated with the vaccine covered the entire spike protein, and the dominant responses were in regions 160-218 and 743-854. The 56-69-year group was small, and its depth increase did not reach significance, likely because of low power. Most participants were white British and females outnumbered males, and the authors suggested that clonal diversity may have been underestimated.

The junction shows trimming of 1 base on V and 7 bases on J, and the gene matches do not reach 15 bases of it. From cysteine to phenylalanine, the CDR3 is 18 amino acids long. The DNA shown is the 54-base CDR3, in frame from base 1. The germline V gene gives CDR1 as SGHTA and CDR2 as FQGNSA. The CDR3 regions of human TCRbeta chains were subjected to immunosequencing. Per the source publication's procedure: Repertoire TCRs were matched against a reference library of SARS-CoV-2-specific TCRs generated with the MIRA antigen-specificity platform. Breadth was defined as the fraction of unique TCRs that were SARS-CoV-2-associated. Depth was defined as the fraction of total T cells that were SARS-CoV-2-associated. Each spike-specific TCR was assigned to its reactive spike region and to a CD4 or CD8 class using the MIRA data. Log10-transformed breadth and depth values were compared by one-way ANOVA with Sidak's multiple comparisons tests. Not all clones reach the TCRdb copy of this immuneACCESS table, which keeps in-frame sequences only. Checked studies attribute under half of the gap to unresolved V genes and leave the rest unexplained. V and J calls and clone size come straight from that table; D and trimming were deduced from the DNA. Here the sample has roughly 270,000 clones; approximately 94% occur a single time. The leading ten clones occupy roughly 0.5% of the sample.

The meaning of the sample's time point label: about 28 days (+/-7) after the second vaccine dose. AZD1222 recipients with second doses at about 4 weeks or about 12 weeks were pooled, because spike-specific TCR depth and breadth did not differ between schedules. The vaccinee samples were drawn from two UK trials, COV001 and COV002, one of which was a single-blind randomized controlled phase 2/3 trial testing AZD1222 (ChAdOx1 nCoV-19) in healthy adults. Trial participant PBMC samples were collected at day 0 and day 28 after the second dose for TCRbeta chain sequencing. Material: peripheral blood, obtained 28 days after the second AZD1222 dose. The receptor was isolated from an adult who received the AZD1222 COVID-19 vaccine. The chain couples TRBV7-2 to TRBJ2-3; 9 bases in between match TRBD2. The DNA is TGTGCCAGCAGCTTAGGGGCGGGGAGCGGGAGGAGGCGATATACGCAGTATTTT. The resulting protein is CASSLGAGSGRRRYTQYF.